A selection of T cell receptor beta chains follows, all from one sample in a study of T-cell memory formation after mild COVID-19. TCRdb itself ran the 5' RACE reads through MiXCR, one entry per CDR3 protein. Altogether hundreds of thousands of distinct CDR3 sequences are present, roughly 20% being singletons, with the ten largest covering approximately 13%. The sample consisted of PBMCs or a T cell subset sorted from them (not recorded which). Receptors originate from an adult woman who had mild COVID-19 (a few samples of this study predate the infection). Cell type and time point are not known. The CDR3 runs from the conserved cysteine through the conserved F or W. D genes are given only for firm matches. Clone sizes are given selectively: once, few, many, or a class where the clone is expanded.

D: .
size: few
J: TRBJ2-7
V: TRBV7-8
CDR3: CASSPDRTSSYEQYF
DNA: TGTGCCAGCAGCCCGGACAGAACCAGCTCCTACGAGCAGTACTTC

D: TRBD1
size: few
J: TRBJ2-7
V: TRBV7-2
CDR3: CASSLGTGGFISYEQYF
DNA: TGTGCCAGCAGCTTGGGGACAGGGGGCTTCATCTCCTACGAGCAGTACTTC

D: TRBD1
size: .
J: TRBJ2-7
V: TRBV3-1
CDR3: CASSPSGTGFSYEQYF
DNA: TGTGCCAGCAGCCCGTCCGGGACAGGGTTCTCCTACGAGCAGTACTTC

D: .
size: .
J: TRBJ2-3
V: TRBV7-3
CDR3: CASSLRTVTDTQYF
DNA: TGTGCCAGCAGCTTAAGGACCGTGACAGATACGCAGTATTTT

D: TRBD2
size: .
J: TRBJ2-3
V: TRBV4-2
CDR3: CASSQTSDRTDTQYF
DNA: TGTGCCAGCAGCCAAACTAGCGACCGCACAGATACGCAGTATTTT

D: .
size: .
J: TRBJ2-7
V: TRBV12-5
CDR3: CASETLGQGGYYEQYF
DNA: TGTGCTAGTGAAACTCTCGGACAGGGAGGGTACTACGAGCAGTACTTC

D: .
size: .
J: TRBJ1-1
V: TRBV6-5
CDR3: CASSRIDSGNTEAFF
DNA: TGTGCCAGCAGTCGAATCGACAGCGGGAACACTGAAGCTTTCTTT

D: .
size: few
J: TRBJ2-5
V: TRBV5-6
CDR3: CASSRMGGGEETQYF
DNA: TGTGCCAGCAGCCGTATGGGGGGGGGCGAAGAGACCCAGTACTTC

D: TRBD2
size: .
J: TRBJ2-1
V: TRBV4-2
CDR3: CASSPYLAGSDNEQFF
DNA: TGTGCCAGCAGCCCTTATCTAGCGGGTTCAGACAATGAGCAGTTCTTC

D: .
size: .
J: TRBJ1-1
V: TRBV20-1
CDR3: CSGTNTEAFF
DNA: TGCAGTGGGACGAACACTGAAGCTTTCTTT

D: .
size: .
J: TRBJ1-5
V: TRBV7-8
CDR3: CASSFISGSLYYSNQPQHF
DNA: TGTGCCAGCAGCTTTATCTCCGGGTCGCTATATTATAGCAATCAGCCCCAGCATTTT

D: .
size: .
J: TRBJ1-5
V: TRBV7-2
CDR3: CASSWAGEQPQHF
DNA: TGTGCCAGCAGCTGGGCGGGGGAACAGCCCCAGCATTTT

D: TRBD1
size: many
J: TRBJ1-2
V: TRBV18
CDR3: CASLRTGGGYTF
DNA: TGTGCCAGCCTACGGACAGGGGGTGGCTACACCTTC

D: .
size: .
J: TRBJ2-1
V: TRBV12-3/TRBV12-4
CDR3: CASSPWGIDEQFF
DNA: TGTGCCAGCAGCCCCTGGGGGATCGATGAGCAGTTCTTC

D: .
size: .
J: TRBJ2-7
V: TRBV12-3/TRBV12-4
CDR3: CASRGGRLAYEQYF
DNA: TGTGCCAGCAGGGGAGGCAGGTTGGCCTACGAGCAGTACTTC

D: TRBD1
size: .
J: TRBJ2-7
V: TRBV11-2
CDR3: CASSRTQHRGTYEQYF
DNA: TGTGCCAGCAGCCGAACGCAGCACAGGGGCACCTACGAGCAGTACTTC

D: TRBD1
size: few
J: TRBJ2-7
V: TRBV20-1
CDR3: CSARDTGTGSHEQYF
DNA: TGCAGTGCTAGAGACACCGGGACAGGGTCCCACGAGCAGTACTTC

D: .
size: few
J: TRBJ2-1
V: TRBV11-3
CDR3: CASSQRVWGEYNEQFF
DNA: TGTGCCAGCAGCCAAAGGGTGTGGGGGGAATACAATGAGCAGTTCTTC

D: .
size: few
J: TRBJ2-1
V: TRBV24-1
CDR3: CATSDSRYNEQFF
DNA: TGTGCCACCAGTGATTCTAGGTACAATGAGCAGTTCTTC

D: TRBD2
size: .
J: TRBJ2-1
V: TRBV3-1
CDR3: CASSQGLAAYNEQFF
DNA: TGTGCCAGCAGCCAAGGACTAGCGGCCTACAATGAGCAGTTCTTC

D: .
size: .
J: TRBJ2-2
V: TRBV4-1
CDR3: CASSQIVNNPNTGELFF
DNA: TGCGCCAGCAGCCAGATAGTCAACAATCCGAACACCGGGGAGCTGTTTTTT

D: TRBD2
size: few
J: TRBJ2-1
V: TRBV20-1
CDR3: CSASTGTSGYNEQFF
DNA: TGCAGTGCTTCCACCGGGACTAGCGGTTACAATGAGCAGTTCTTC

D: .
size: few
J: TRBJ2-7
V: TRBV6-5
CDR3: CASSPLGVGYEQYF
DNA: TGTGCCAGCAGCCCTTTGGGGGTGGGGTACGAGCAGTACTTC

D: TRBD1
size: .
J: TRBJ1-2
V: TRBV20-1
CDR3: CSAEGTGGNGGYTF
DNA: TGCAGTGCAGAGGGGACAGGCGGTAATGGTGGCTACACCTTC

D: .
size: few
J: TRBJ2-1
V: TRBV12-3/TRBV12-4
CDR3: CASSIIVGGNEQFF
DNA: TGTGCCAGCAGTATCATCGTGGGGGGCAATGAGCAGTTCTTC

D: .
size: .
J: TRBJ2-4
V: TRBV19
CDR3: CASSIDAPGRDIQYF
DNA: TGTGCCAGTAGTATAGATGCCCCTGGCAGGGACATTCAGTACTTC

D: .
size: few
J: TRBJ2-2
V: TRBV9
CDR3: CASSVGGTSYTGELFF
DNA: TGTGCCAGCAGCGTAGGGGGGACTTCCTACACCGGGGAGCTGTTTTTT

D: TRBD2
size: many
J: TRBJ2-1
V: TRBV7-3
CDR3: CASSTGLAGYNEQFF
DNA: TGTGCCAGCAGCACGGGACTAGCCGGCTACAATGAGCAGTTCTTC

D: .
size: few
J: TRBJ2-3
V: TRBV28
CDR3: CASSSVTQYF
DNA: TGTGCCAGCAGTTCTGTAACGCAGTATTTT

D: .
size: .
J: TRBJ1-1
V: TRBV6-5
CDR3: CASSHNPRTEAFF
DNA: TGTGCCAGCAGTCACAACCCTCGTACTGAAGCTTTCTTT

D: .
size: many
J: TRBJ2-5
V: TRBV24-1
CDR3: CATQRDTQETQYF
DNA: TGTGCCACCCAGCGGGACACACAAGAGACCCAGTACTTC

D: .
size: .
J: TRBJ1-6
V: TRBV7-8
CDR3: CASSQARTYNSPLHF
DNA: TGTGCCAGCAGCCAGGCCCGAACGTATAATTCACCCCTCCACTTT